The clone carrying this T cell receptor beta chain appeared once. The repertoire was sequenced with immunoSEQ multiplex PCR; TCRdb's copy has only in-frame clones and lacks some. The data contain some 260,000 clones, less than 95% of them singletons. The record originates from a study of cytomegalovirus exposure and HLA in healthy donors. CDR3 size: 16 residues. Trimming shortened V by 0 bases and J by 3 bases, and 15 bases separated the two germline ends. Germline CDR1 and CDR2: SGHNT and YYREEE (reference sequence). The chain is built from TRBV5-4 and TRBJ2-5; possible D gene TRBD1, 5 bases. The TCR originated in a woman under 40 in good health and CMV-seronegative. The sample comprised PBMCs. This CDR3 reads CASSLASWAREETQYF. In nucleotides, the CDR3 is TGTGCCAGCAGCTTGGCTAGTTGGGCCAGGGAAGAGACCCAGTACTTC. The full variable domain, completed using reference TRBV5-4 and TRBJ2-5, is ETGVTQSPTHLIKTRGQQVTLRCSSQSGHNTVSWYQQALGQGPQFIFQYYREEENGRGNFPPRFSGLQFPNYSSELNVNALELDDSALYLCASSLASWAREETQYFGPGTRLLVL.